What follows describes a single T cell receptor beta chain. Germline V gene lookup returns CDR1 SGHTA and CDR2 FQGNSA. Trimming cost V 1 base and J 5 bases, with 12 bases left between them. The CDR3 totals 14 residues. The repertoire was sequenced with immunoSEQ multiplex PCR; TCRdb's copy has only in-frame clones and lacks some. The sample yields roughly 47,000 clones, approximately 85% seen once. The Seattle site enrolled patients during active infection and followed them longitudinally. The data originate from a study of blood T cell repertoires in COVID-19. Study background: T cells, B-cell-depleted T cells, or PBMCs provided the cDNA or gDNA that served as material.

Sequencing input: peripheral blood. V is TRBV7-2 and J is TRBJ2-7; D remains ambiguous. This TCR was sampled from a woman of 80 years or more with COVID-19, enrolled during active disease. The CDR3 sequence is CASSLVGQADEQYF. DNA for the CDR3: TGTGCCAGCAGCTTAGTGGGTCAGGCCGACGAGCAGTACTTC.